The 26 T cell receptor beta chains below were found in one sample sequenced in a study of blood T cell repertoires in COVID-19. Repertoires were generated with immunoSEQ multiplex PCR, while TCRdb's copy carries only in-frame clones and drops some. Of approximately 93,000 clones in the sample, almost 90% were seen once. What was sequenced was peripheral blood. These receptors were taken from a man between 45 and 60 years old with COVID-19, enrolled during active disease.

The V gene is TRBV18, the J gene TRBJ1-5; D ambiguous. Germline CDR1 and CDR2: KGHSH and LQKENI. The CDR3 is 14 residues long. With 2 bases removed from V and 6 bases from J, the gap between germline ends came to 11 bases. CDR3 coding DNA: TGTGCCAGCTCACCAGGAGGGTTGTCTCAGCCCCAGCATTTT. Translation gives CASSPGGLSQPQHF. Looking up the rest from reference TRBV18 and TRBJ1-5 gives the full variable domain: NAGVMQNPRHLVRRRGQEARLRCSPMKGHSHVYWYRQLPEEGLKFMVYLQKENIIDESGMPKERFSAEFPKEGPSILRIQQVVRGDSAAYFCASSPGGLSQPQHFGDGTRLSIL.

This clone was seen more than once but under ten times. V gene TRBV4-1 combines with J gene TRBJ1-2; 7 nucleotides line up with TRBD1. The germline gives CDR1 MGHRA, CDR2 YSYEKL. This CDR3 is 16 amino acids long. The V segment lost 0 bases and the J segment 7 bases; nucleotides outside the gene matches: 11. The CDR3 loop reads CASSQELWPGGGGYTF. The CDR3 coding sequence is TGCGCCAGCAGCCAAGAGTTGTGGCCAGGGGGAGGTGGCTACACCTTC.

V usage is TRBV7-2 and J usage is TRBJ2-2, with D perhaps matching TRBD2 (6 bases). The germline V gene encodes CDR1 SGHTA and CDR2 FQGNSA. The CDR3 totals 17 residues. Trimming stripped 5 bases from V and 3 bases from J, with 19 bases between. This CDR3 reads CASSTRELAQYTGELFF. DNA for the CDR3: TGTGCCAGCAGCACCAGGGAGCTAGCGCAATACACCGGGGAGCTGTTTTTT.

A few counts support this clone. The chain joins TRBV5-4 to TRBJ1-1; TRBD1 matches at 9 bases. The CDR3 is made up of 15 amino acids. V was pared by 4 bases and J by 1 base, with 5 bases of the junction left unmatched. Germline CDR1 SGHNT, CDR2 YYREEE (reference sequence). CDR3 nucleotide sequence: TGTGCCAGCAGCCGCACGGGACAGGGGAACACTGAAGCTTTCTTT. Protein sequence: CASSRTGQGNTEAFF.

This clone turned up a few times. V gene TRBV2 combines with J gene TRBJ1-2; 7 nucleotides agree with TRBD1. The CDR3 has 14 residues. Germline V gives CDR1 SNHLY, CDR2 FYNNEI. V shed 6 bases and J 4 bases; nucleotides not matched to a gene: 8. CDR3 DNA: TGTGCCAGCAGGGTAGACAGGGCGAGCTATGGCTACACCTTC. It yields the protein CASRVDRASYGYTF.

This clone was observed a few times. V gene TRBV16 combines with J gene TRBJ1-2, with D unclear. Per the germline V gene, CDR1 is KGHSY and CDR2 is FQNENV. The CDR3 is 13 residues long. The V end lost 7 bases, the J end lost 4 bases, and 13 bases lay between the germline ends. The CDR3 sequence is CASNRERTYGYTF. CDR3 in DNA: TGTGCCAGCAACCGGGAGAGAACCTATGGCTACACCTTC. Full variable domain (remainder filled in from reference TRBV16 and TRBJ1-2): GEEVAQTPKHLVRGEGQKAKLYCAPIKGHSYVFWYQQVLKNEFKFLISFQNENVFDETGMPKERFSAKCLPNSPCSLEIQATKLEDSAVYFCASNRERTYGYTFGSGTRLTVV.

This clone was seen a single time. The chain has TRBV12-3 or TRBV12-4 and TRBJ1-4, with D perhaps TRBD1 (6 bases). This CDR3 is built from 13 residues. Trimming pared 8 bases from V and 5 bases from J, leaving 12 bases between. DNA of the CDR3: TGTGCCAGCTGCTGGACAGTAAATGAAAAACTGTTTTTT. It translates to CASCWTVNEKLFF.

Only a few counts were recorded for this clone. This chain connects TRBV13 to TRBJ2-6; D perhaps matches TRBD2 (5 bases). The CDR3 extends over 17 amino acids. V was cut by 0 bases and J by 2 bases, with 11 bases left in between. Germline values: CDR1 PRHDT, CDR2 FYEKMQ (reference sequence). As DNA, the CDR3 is TGTGCCAGCAGCTTAGGCCTCCGGGGTACTGGGGCCAACGTCCTGACTTTC. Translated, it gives CASSLGLRGTGANVLTF.

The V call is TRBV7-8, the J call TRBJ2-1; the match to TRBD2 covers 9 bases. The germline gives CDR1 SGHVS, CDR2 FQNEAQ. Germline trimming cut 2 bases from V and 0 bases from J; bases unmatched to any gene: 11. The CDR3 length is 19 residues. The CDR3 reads CASSLFKLAGLSSYNEQFF. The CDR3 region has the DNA TGTGCCAGCAGCTTATTTAAGCTAGCGGGGTTGAGCTCCTACAATGAGCAGTTCTTC.

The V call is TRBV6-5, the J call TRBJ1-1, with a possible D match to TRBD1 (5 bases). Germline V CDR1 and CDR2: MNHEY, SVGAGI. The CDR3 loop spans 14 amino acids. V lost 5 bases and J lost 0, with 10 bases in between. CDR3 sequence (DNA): TGTGCCAGCAGTAGATCGACAGTGAACACTGAAGCTTTCTTT. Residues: CASSRSTVNTEAFF.

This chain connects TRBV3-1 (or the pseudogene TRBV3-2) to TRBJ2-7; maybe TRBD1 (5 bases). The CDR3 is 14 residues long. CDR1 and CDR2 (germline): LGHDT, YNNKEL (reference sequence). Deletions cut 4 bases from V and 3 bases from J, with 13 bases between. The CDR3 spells CASSPQGRRYEQYF. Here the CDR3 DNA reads TGTGCCAGCAGCCCCCAGGGCAGACGCTACGAGCAGTACTTC.

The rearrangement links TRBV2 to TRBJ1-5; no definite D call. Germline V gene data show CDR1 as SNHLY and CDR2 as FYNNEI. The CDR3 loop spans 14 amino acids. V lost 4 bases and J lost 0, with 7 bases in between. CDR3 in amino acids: CASSASFSNQPQHF. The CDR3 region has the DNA TGTGCCAGCAGTGCGAGTTTTAGCAATCAGCCCCAGCATTTT. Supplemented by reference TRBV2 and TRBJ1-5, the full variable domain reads EPEVTQTPSHQVTQMGQEVILRCVPISNHLYFYWYRQILGQKVEFLVSFYNNEISEKSEIFDDQFSVERPDGSNFTLKIRSTKLEDSAMYFCASSASFSNQPQHFGDGTRLSIL.

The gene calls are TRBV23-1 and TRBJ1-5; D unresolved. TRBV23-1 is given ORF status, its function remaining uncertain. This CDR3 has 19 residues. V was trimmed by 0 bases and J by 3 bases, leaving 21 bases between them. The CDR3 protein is CASSQSSIGVREPNQPQHF. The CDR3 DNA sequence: TGCGCCAGCAGTCAATCGAGTATCGGGGTCCGGGAACCCAATCAGCCCCAGCATTTT.

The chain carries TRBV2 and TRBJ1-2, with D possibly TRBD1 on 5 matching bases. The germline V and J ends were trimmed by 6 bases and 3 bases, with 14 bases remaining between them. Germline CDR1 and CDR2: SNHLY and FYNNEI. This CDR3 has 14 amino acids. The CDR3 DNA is TGTGCCAGCAGACAGGACCCCGGTGACTATGGCTACACCTTC. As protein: CASRQDPGDYGYTF.

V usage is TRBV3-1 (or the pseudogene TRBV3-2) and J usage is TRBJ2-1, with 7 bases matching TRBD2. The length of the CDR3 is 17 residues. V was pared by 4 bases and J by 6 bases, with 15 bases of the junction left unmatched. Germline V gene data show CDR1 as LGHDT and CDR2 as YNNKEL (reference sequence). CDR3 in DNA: TGTGCCAGCAGCCCCCGACTAGCCGGGTGGGCCTCCAATGAGCAGTTCTTC. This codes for CASSPRLAGWASNEQFF.

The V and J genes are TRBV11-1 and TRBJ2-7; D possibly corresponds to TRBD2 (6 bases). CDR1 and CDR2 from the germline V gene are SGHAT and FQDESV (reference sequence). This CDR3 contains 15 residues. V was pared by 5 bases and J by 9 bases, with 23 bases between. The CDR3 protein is CASSDALGGMERQYF. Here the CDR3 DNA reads TGTGCCAGCAGCGACGCCTTGGGAGGTATGGAACGGCAGTACTTC.

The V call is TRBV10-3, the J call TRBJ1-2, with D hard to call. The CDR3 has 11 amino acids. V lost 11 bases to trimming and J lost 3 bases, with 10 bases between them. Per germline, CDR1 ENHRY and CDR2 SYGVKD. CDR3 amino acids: CAHSTDYGYTF. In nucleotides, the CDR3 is TGTGCCCATAGTACGGACTATGGCTACACCTTC.

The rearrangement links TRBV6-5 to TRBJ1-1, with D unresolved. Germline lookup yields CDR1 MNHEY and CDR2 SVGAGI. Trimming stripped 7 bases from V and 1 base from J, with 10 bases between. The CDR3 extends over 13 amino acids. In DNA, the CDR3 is TGTGCCAGCACCCAACAGTCGAACACTGAAGCTTTCTTT. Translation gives CASTQQSNTEAFF.

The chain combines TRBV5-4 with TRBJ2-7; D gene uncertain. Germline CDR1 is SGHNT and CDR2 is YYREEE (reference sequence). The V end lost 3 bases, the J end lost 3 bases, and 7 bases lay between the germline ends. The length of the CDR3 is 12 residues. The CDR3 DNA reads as TGTGCCAGCAGCTCGTCCCTCTACGAGCAGTACTTC. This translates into CASSSSLYEQYF.

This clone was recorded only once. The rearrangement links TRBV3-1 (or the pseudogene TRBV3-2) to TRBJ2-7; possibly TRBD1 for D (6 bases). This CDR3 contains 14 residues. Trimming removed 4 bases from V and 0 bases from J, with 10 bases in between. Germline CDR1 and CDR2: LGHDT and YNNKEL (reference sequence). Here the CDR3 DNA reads TGTGCCAGCAGCCCAACGGGACACTCCTACGAGCAGTACTTC. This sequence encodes CASSPTGHSYEQYF.

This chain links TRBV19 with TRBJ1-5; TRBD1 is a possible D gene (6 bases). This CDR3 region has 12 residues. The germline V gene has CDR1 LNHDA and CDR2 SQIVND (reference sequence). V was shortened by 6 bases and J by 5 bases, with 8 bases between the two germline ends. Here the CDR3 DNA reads TGTGCCAGTAGGAGGACAGATCAGCCCCAGCATTTT. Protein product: CASRRTDQPQHF. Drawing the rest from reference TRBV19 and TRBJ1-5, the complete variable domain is DGGITQSPKYLFRKEGQNVTLSCEQNLNHDAMYWYRQDPGQGLRLIYYSQIVNDFQKGDIAEGYSVSREKKESFPLTVTSAQKNPTAFYLCASRRTDQPQHFGDGTRLSIL.

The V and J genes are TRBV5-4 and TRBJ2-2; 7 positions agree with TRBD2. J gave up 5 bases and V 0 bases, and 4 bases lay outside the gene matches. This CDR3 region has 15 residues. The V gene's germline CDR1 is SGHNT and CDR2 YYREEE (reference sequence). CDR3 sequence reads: CASSLVSGRTGELFF. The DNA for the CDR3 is TGTGCCAGCAGCTTGGTCTCCGGGAGGACCGGGGAGCTGTTTTTT.

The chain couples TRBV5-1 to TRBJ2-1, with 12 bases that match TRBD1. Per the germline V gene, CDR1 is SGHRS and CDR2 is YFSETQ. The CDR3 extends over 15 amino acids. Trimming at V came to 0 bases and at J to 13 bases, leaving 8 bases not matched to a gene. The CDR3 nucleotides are TGCGCCAGCAGCTTGGCTGGGGACAGGGGGCGGACTCAGTTCTTC. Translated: CASSLAGDRGRTQFF.

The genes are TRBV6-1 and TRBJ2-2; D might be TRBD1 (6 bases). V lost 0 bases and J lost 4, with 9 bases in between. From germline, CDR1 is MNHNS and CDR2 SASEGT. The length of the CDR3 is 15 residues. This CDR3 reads CASSEAVGATGELFF. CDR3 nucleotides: TGTGCCAGCAGTGAAGCGGTGGGGGCCACCGGGGAGCTGTTTTTT.

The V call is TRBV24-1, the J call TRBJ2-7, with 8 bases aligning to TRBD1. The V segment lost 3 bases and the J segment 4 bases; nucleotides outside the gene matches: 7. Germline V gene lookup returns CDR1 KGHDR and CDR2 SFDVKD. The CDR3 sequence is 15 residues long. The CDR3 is CATSDGTGTGYEQYF. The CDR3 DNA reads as TGTGCCACCAGTGATGGGACAGGAACGGGATACGAGCAGTACTTC.

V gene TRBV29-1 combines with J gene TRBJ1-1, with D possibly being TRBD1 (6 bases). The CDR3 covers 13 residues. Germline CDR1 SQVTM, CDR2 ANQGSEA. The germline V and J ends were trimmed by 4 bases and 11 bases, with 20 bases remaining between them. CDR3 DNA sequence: TGCAGCGTTGTCCTGGGGGCGCGTCGTGGTGCTTTCTTT. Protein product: CSVVLGARRGAFF.